This T cell receptor beta chain was profiled in a study of stem cell transplantation in POMP-related autoinflammatory disease. Overall study: Pre-transplant patients had naive-skewed CD4+ T cells and few CD8+ T cells. After transplant, neutrophils and platelets showed 100% graft donor chimerism through one year. Study-wide results and caveats: Across all analyzed T-cell subsets, patients with PRAID tended toward reduced diversity and increased clonality.

Assay used: immunoSEQ multiplex PCR; TCRdb lists only in-frame clones, some missing. There are some 70,000 clones in the sample; about nine tenths occur only once, and 0.66% lies in the top ten. Worth noting for this clone: Its specificity is unknown.

PRAID featured immunodeficiency plus autoinflammation. The sequence derives from a human patient with POMP-related autoinflammation and immune dysregulation (PRAID). The T cells may come from the graft donor. Here the sequenced sample was CD4+ T cells from PBMCs, taken after stem cell transplantation.

The CDR3, as DNA: TGTGCCAGCAGCCTATCTAACTATGGCTACACCTTC. Translated: CASSLSNYGYTF. The V and J genes are TRBV5-6 and TRBJ1-2; unclear D gene. Trimming took 4 bases from V and 0 from J, leaving 4 bases between them. The CDR3 sequence is 12 residues long. Germline CDR1 SGHDT, CDR2 YYEEEE.